A single T cell receptor (beta chain) is shown here with its context. The antigen this receptor binds is unknown. Base qualities are missing; no much larger clone stands one base away. The data were obtained in a study of T cell responses to AZD1222 COVID-19 vaccine (dated by TCRdb to the early 2020s). Study-wide context: Because spike-specific TCR depth and breadth did not differ between the two schedules, AZD1222 recipients who got a second dose at roughly 4 weeks were pooled with those who got a second dose at roughly 12 weeks. A total of 230 to 250 trial participants underwent TCR sequencing, of whom about 210 received two doses of AZD1222 and 26 received two doses of the MenACWY control vaccine. Trial participants were enrolled by age into 18-55, 56-69 and 70-plus year subgroups, with around 150, 28 and 57 TCR-sequenced participants respectively.

The CDR3 regions of human TCRbeta chains were analyzed by immunosequencing. On the authors' methods: Repertoire TCRs were matched against a reference library of SARS-CoV-2-specific TCRs generated with the MIRA antigen-specificity platform. Breadth was defined as the fraction of unique TCRs that were SARS-CoV-2-associated, and depth was defined as the fraction of total T cells that were SARS-CoV-2-associated. Each spike-specific TCR was assigned to its reactive spike region and to a CD4 or CD8 class using the MIRA data. Log10-transformed breadth and depth values were compared by one-way ANOVA with Sidak's multiple comparisons tests. TCRdb limited this immuneACCESS table to in-frame rearrangements with V and J called. A share of clones is missing; checked studies link under half to unresolved V genes, and the rest is unexplained. That table supplies the V and J calls and clone size; D and trimming were determined from the DNA. This sample has about 97,000 clones in its table, and about 88% of those were observed once. The top ten constitute less than 3% of the sample.

CDR1 and CDR2 were assigned from the germline V gene as SGHRS and YFSETQ. From V the trimming removes 4 bases and from J it removes 4 bases, while the gene matches leave 7 bases of the junction unaccounted for. Measured from the cysteine to the phenylalanine, the CDR3 is 14 residues long. Solely the CDR3 DNA is kept, with 42 bases framed from the first base. Findings and caveats that apply to the study as a whole: Conclusions about previously exposed vaccinees are limited, since just 5 or 6 AZD1222 recipients were seropositive for SARS-CoV-2 at baseline. Spike-specific TCR breadth and depth rose significantly after two AZD1222 doses compared with day 0 and with MenACWY recipients. Nearly half of unique spike-specific TCRs reportedly recognized epitopes outside regions mutated in the B.1.351 and B.1.1.7 variants. Most participants were white British and females outnumbered males, and the authors suggested that clonal diversity may have been underestimated. In the small 56-69-year group, the increase in depth fell short of significance, most likely because of low power. Because no samples from the day 14 peak response were available, repertoires could be characterized only after the peak T cell response. The vaccine-associated CD4 TCRs covered the entire spike protein, and the dominant responses fell in regions 160-218 and 743-854.

Interpreted using the paper, the time point label stands for: baseline before first vaccination. Samples from vaccinated people were obtained from the UK trials COV001 and COV002, which included a single-blind randomized controlled phase 2/3 trial of AZD1222 (ChAdOx1 nCoV-19) in healthy adults. Trial participant PBMC samples were collected at day 0 and day 28 after the second dose for TCRbeta chain sequencing. This specimen consisted of peripheral blood, obtained on day 0 of AZD1222 vaccination. The chain is made from TRBV5-1 and TRBJ1-1, and TRBD1 matches 7 of the central bases. The source is an adult in good health. The nucleotides read TGCGCCAGCAGCCCGGACAGGTTTGGCACTGAAGCTTTCTTT. It translates to CASSPDRFGTEAFF.